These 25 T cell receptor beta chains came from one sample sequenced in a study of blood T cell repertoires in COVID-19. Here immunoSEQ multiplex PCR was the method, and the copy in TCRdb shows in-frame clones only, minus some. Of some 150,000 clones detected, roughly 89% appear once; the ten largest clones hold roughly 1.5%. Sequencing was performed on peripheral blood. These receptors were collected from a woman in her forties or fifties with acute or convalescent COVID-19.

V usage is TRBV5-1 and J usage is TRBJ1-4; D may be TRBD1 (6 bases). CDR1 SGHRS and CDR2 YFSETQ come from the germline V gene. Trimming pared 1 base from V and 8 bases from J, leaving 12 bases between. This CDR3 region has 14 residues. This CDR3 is CASSLQGLGEKLFF. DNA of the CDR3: TGCGCCAGCAGCTTGCAGGGGCTAGGGGAAAAACTGTTTTTT. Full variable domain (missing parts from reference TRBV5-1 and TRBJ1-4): KAGVTQTPRYLIKTRGQQVTLSCSPISGHRSVSWYQQTPGQGLQFLFEYFSETQRNKGNFPGRFSGRQFSNSRSEMNVSTLELGDSALYLCASSLQGLGEKLFFGSGTQLSVL.

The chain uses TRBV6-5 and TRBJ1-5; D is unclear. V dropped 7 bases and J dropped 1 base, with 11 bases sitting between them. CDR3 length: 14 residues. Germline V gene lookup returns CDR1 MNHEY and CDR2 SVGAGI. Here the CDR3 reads CASKEELSNQPQHF. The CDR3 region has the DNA TGTGCCAGCAAGGAGGAACTCAGCAATCAGCCCCAGCATTTT.

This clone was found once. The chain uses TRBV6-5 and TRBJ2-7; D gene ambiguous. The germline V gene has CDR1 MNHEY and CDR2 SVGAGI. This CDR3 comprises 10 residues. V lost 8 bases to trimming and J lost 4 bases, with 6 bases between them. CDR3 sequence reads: CASQFYEQYF. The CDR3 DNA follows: TGTGCCAGCCAATTTTACGAGCAGTACTTC.

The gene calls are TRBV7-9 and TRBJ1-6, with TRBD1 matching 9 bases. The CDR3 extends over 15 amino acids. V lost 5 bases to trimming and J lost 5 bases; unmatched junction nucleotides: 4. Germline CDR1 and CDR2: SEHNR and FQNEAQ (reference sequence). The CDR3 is CASSPGTGHNSPLHF. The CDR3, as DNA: TGTGCCAGCAGCCCCGGGACAGGGCATAATTCACCCCTCCACTTT.

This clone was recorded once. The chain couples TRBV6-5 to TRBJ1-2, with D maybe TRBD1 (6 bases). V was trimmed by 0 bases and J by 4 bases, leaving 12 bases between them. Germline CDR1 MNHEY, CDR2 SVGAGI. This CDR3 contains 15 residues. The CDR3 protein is CASSYSPRGGYGYTF. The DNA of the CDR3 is TGTGCCAGCAGTTACTCCCCGAGGGGGGGCTATGGCTACACCTTC.

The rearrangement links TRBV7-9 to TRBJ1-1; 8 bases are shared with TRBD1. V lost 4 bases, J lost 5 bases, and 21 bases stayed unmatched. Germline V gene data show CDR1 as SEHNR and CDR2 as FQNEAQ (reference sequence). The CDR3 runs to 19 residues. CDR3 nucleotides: TGTGCCAGCAGCTCCAGGGGGCTGAAGCGTGGGGAGTATGGGACTGAAGCTTTCTTT. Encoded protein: CASSSRGLKRGEYGTEAFF. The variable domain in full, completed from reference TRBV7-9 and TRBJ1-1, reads DTGVSQNPRHKITKRGQNVTFRCDPISEHNRLYWYRQTLGQGPEFLTYFQNEAQLEKSRLLSDRFSAERPKGSFSTLEIQRTEQGDSAMYLCASSSRGLKRGEYGTEAFFGQGTRLTVV.

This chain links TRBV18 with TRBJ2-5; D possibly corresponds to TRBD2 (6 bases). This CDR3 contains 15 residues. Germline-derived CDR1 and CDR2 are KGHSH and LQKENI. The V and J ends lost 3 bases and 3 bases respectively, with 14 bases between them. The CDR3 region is CASSPPPAGKETQYF. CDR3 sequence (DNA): TGTGCCAGCTCACCGCCGCCAGCGGGTAAAGAGACCCAGTACTTC.

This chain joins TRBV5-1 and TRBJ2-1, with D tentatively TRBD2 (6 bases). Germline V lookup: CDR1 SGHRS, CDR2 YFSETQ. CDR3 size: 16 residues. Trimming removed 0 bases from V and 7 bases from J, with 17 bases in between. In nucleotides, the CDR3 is TGCGCCAGCAGCTTGGTGGCCCTAGCAGGAGGGAATGAGCAGTTCTTC. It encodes CASSLVALAGGNEQFF. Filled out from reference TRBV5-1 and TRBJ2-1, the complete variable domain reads KAGVTQTPRYLIKTRGQQVTLSCSPISGHRSVSWYQQTPGQGLQFLFEYFSETQRNKGNFPGRFSGRQFSNSRSEMNVSTLELGDSALYLCASSLVALAGGNEQFFGPGTRLTVL.

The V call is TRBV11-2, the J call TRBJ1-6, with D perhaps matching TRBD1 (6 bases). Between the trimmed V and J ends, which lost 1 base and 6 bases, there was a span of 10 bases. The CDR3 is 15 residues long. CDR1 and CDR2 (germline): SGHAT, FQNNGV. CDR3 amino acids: CASSLGGTINSPLHF. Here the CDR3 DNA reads TGTGCCAGCAGCTTAGGAGGGACAATTAATTCACCCCTCCACTTT.

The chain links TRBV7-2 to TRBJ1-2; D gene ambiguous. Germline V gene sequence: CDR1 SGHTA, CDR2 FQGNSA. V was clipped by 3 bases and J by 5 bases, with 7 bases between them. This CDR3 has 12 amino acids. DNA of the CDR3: TGTGCCAGCAGCTTGGAGTTTTATGGCTACACCTTC. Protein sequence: CASSLEFYGYTF.

CDR3 bases: TGTGCCAGCAGTCACCCGGGACAGGGGGCGTTTGAGCAGTACTTC. Its translation is CASSHPGQGAFEQYF. The genes are TRBV5-4 and TRBJ2-7, with 12 positions matching TRBD1. Germline lookup yields CDR1 SGHNT and CDR2 YYREEE (reference sequence). V dropped 5 bases and J dropped 7; count of bases not matched to a gene: 10. This CDR3 comprises 15 residues.

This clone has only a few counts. In nucleotides, the CDR3 is TGTGCCAGCAGCCAACAGGCTCAGAATTCACCCCTCCACTTT. This translates into CASSQQAQNSPLHF. The chain has TRBV3-1 (or the pseudogene TRBV3-2) and TRBJ1-6; D remains unclear. Germline CDR1 LGHDT, CDR2 YNNKEL (reference sequence). CDR3 length: 14 residues. V was clipped by 2 bases and J by 7 bases, with 9 bases between them.

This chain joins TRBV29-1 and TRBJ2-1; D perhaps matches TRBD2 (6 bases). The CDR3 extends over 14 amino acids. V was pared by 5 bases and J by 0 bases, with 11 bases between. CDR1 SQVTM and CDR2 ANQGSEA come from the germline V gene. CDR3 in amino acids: CSVPRGSSYNEQFF. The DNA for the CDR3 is TGCAGCGTTCCACGGGGGAGCTCCTACAATGAGCAGTTCTTC.

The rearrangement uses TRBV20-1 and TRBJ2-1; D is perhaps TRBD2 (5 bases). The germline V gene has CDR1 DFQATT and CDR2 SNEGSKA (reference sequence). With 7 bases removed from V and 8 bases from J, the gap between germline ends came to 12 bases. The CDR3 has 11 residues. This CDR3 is CSVSTGDEQFF. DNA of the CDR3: TGCAGTGTATCGACCGGGGATGAGCAGTTCTTC.

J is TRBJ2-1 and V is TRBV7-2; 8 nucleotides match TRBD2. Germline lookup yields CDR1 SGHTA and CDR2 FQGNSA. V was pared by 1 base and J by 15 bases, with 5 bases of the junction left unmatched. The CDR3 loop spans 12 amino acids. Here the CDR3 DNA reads TGTGCCAGCAGCTTAGATGCGGGAGGCCGGTTCTTC. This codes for CASSLDAGGRFF.

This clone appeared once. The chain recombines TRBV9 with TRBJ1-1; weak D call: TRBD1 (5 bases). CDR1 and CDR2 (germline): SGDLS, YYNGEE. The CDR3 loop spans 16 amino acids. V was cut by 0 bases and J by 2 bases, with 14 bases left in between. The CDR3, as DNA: TGTGCCAGCAGCGTAGGGCGGGACGGGGGAAACACTGAAGCTTTCTTT. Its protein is CASSVGRDGGNTEAFF.

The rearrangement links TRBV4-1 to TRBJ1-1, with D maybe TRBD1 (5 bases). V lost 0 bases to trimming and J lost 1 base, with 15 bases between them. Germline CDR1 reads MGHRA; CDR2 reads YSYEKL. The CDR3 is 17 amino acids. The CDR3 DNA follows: TGCGCCAGCAGCCAAGATCTAGTTTGGGGGGAGAACACTGAAGCTTTCTTT. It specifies CASSQDLVWGENTEAFF.

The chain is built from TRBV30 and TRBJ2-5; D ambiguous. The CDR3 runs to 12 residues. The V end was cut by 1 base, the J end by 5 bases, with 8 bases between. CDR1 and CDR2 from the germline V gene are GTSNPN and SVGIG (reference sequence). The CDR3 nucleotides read TGTGCCTGGAGTGAGAGTTCGGAGACCCAGTACTTC. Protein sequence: CAWSESSETQYF.

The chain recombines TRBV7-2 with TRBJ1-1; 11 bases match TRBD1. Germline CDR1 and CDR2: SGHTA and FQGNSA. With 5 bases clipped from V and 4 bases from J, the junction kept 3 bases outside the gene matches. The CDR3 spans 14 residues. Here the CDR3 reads CASSGTGGFTEAFF. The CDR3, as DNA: TGTGCCAGCAGCGGGACAGGGGGGTTCACTGAAGCTTTCTTT.

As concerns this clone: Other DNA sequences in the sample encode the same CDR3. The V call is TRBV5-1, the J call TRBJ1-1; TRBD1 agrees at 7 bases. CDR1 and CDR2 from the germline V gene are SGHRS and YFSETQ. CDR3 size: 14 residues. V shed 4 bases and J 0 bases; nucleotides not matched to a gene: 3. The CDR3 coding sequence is TGCGCCAGCAGCAGGGACAGCCTGAACACTGAAGCTTTCTTT. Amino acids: CASSRDSLNTEAFF.

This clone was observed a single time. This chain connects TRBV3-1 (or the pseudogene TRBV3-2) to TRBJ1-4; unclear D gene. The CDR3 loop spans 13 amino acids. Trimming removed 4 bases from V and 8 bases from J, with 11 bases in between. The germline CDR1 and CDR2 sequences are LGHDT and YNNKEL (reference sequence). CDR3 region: CASSPTREEKLFF. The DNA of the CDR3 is TGTGCCAGCAGCCCAACGAGGGAAGAAAAACTGTTTTTT.

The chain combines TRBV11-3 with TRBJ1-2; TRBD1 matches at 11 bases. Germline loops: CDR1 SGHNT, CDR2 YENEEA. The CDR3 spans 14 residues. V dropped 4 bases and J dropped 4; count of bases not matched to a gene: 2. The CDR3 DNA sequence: TGTGCCAGCAGCTGGGACAGGGGGGCCTATGGCTACACCTTC. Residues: CASSWDRGAYGYTF.

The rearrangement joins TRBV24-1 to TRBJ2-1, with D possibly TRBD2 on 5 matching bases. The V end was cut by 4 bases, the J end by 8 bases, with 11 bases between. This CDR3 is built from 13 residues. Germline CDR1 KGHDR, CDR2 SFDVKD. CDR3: CATSDVSEDEQFF. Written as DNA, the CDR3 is TGTGCCACCAGTGACGTTAGCGAGGATGAGCAGTTCTTC.

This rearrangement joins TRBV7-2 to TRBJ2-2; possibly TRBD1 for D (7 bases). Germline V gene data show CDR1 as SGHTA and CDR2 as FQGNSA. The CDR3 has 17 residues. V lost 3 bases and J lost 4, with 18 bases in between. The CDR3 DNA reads TGTGCCAGCAGCTTCCGATCAGCAGGGGGAGGCACCGGGGAGCTGTTTTTT. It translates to CASSFRSAGGGTGELFF.

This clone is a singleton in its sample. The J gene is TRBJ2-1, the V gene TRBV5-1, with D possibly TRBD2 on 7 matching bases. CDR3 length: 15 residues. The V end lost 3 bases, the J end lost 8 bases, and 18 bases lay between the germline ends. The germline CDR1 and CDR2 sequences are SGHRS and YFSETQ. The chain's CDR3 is CASSSTGGPWDEQFF. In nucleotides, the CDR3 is TGCGCCAGCAGCTCCACGGGGGGCCCCTGGGATGAGCAGTTCTTC.